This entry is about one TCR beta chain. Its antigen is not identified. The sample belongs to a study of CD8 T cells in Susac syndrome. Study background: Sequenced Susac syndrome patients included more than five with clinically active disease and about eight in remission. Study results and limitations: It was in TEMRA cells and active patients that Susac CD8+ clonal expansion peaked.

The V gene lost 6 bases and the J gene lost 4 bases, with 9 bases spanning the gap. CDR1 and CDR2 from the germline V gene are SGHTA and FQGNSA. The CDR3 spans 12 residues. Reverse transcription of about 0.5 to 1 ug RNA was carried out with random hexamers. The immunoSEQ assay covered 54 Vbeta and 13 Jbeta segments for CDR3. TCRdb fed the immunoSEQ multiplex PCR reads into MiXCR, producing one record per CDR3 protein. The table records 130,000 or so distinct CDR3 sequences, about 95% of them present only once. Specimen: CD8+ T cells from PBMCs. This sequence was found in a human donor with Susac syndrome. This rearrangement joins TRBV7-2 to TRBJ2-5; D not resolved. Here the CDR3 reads CASSHTPETQYF. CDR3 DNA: TGTGCCAGCAGTCACACCCCAGAGACCCAGTACTTC.